The T cell receptor beta chain under discussion was sequenced for a study of monozygotic twins with inflammatory bowel disease. Study observations and caveats: TCRbeta inverse Simpson diversity was decreased in IBD patients versus healthy co-twins.

The CDR3 is made up of 15 amino acids. CDR1 is LGHDT, CDR2 YNNKEL, per germline (reference sequence). Points on this clonotype: Its antigen is still unknown.

With the 5' RACE reads reprocessed, TCRdb shows one record per CDR3 protein and no DNA. The table counts 200,000 to 250,000 distinct CDR3 sequences; 1.5% to 2% lies in the top ten. This receptor was taken from a human donor with ulcerative colitis or Crohn's disease, or a healthy co-twin of an affected twin (not recorded which). The sample taken for sequencing was blood. V is TRBV3-1 and J is TRBJ2-6. CDR3 residues: CASSRRASGANVLTF.